Listed below are T cell receptor beta chains from one sample, sequenced in a study of T cell repertoires in MIS-A myocarditis. The assay was immunoSEQ multiplex PCR, and TCRdb's table has in-frame clones only and misses some. This sample has more than 650 clones, with 80% to 85% found just once. The sample taken for sequencing was pericardium tissue obtained at autopsy. The receptor source for this set is a man aged 18 to 29 with fulminant myocarditis from multisystem inflammatory syndrome in adults (MIS-A) after COVID-19. The CDR3 runs from the conserved cysteine through the conserved F or W. A D gene is named only where the DNA matches it firmly. Clone size is shown for a subset of rows, as once, few, many or a class of expanded clone.

V gene	J gene	D gene	clone size	CDR3 DNA	CDR3 protein
TRBV6-6	TRBJ1-4	.	.	TGTGCCAGCAGTTCCCCCCGGTGGGAAAAACTGTTTTTT	CASSSPRWEKLFF
TRBV27	TRBJ2-1	TRBD2	.	TGTGCCAGCGGAGATAGCGGGAGGGCGTACAATGAGCAGTTCTTC	CASGDSGRAYNEQFF
TRBV29-1	TRBJ1-1	.	few	TGCAGCGTTGCACCAGGGTGGGGAATGAACACTGAAGCTTTCTTT	CSVAPGWGMNTEAFF
TRBV27	TRBJ2-1	TRBD2	.	TGTGCCAGCACGTGGACTAGCGGCTCCTACAATGAGCAGTTCTTC	CASTWTSGSYNEQFF
TRBV5-1	TRBJ2-1	.	.	TGCGCCAGCAGCTTGGTGCCCGACAATGAGCAGTTCTTC	CASSLVPDNEQFF
TRBV28	TRBJ1-2	TRBD1	.	TGTGCCAGCAGTTTCTCCAACCAGGGGGTGATCTATGGCTACACCTTC	CASSFSNQGVIYGYTF
TRBV6-6	TRBJ2-1	TRBD1	.	TGTGCCAGCAGTCCCGGGACAGGGGTAGACGAGCAGTTCTTC	CASSPGTGVDEQFF
TRBV15	TRBJ2-1	TRBD2	once	TGTGCCACCAGCAGATTTCTAGCGGGAGGCGATGAGCAGTTCTTC	CATSRFLAGGDEQFF
TRBV6-5	TRBJ1-2	.	.	TGTGCCAGCAGTTACTCGAACAGGGCAGGCTATGGCTACACCTTC	CASSYSNRAGYGYTF
TRBV10-1	TRBJ2-5	TRBD2	.	TGCGCCAGCAGTGGAGCGGGGGAAGAGACCCAGTACTTC	CASSGAGEETQYF
TRBV10-3	TRBJ2-3	.	.	TGTGCCATCAGTCCCCCCTTTACAGATACGCAGTATTTT	CAISPPFTDTQYF
TRBV21-1	TRBJ1-1	.	.	TGTGCCAGTAGGCTGCAAGTAGCTACACAATTCGCAACTGAAGCTTTCTTT	CASRLQVATQFATEAFF
TRBV9	TRBJ1-3	.	once	TGTGCCAGCAGCGTAGATGCCGGGGGGGCGTACGGAAACACCATATATTTT	CASSVDAGGAYGNTIYF
TRBV6-5	TRBJ1-4	.	.	TGTGCCAGCATGTGGGAAAGGGGGGCAGAAAAACTGTTTTTT	CASMWERGAEKLFF
TRBV6-2/TRBV6-3	TRBJ2-1	.	.	TGTGCCAGCAGCTTACCAGGCGGTGAGCAGTTCTTC	CASSLPGGEQFF
TRBV6-1	TRBJ1-3	.	.	TGTGCCAGCAGTGAACGGAGCGACCACTCTGGAAACACCATATATTTT	CASSERSDHSGNTIYF
TRBV5-6	TRBJ1-5	.	.	TGTGCCAGCAGCTTTTTGACAGGAACTCTAGGGAACAATCAGCCCCAGCATTTT	CASSFLTGTLGNNQPQHF
TRBV5-6	TRBJ1-2	TRBD1	few	TGTGCCAGCAGCTTGGAACAGGGGGCCCGTAACTATGGCTACACCTTC	CASSLEQGARNYGYTF
TRBV2	TRBJ2-2	.	.	TGTGCCAGCAGTGGGAGACAGACCGGGGAGCTGTTTTTT	CASSGRQTGELFF
TRBV29-1	TRBJ1-1	TRBD1	.	TGCAGCGTTGGACAGGGCGGGAACACTGAAGCTTTCTTT	CSVGQGGNTEAFF
TRBV19	TRBJ1-4	TRBD1	.	TGTGCCAGTAGTATAGCAGACAGGGAAAATGAAAAACTGTTTTTT	CASSIADRENEKLFF
TRBV27	TRBJ1-1	.	.	TGTGCCAGCAGTTTATCGTCCTGGAGTCGGACTGAAGCTTTCTTT	CASSLSSWSRTEAFF
TRBV6-5	TRBJ1-1	.	.	TGTGCCAGTCGAACACGGAAGAACACTGAAGCTTTCTTT	CASRTRKNTEAFF
TRBV5-1	TRBJ1-1	.	.	TGCGCCAGCACCCGAGGGGGAGGATCGAACACTGAAGCTTTCTTT	CASTRGGGSNTEAFF
TRBV5-4	TRBJ1-2	TRBD1	.	TGTGCCAGCAGTTCCAGGACAGGCTTCTATGGCTACACCTTC	CASSSRTGFYGYTF
TRBV12-5	TRBJ2-7	TRBD2	few	TGTGCTAGTGGTTTGCCGAAACGGGCGGGAGAATACTACGAGCAGTACTTC	CASGLPKRAGEYYEQYF
TRBV11-3	TRBJ2-6	TRBD2	.	TGTGCCAGCAGCTTGGGAGGGACTGGGGCCAACGTCCTGACTTTC	CASSLGGTGANVLTF
TRBV6-5	TRBJ1-2	.	.	TGTGCCAGCAGTTACTCGGTTTCAGGTGGCTACACCTTC	CASSYSVSGGYTF
TRBV28	TRBJ1-2	TRBD1	once	TGTGCCAGCAGTTTATCCTACAGGGGTTATGGCTACACCTTC	CASSLSYRGYGYTF
TRBV28	TRBJ2-7	TRBD1	.	TGTGCCAGCAGTTTATCGGACAGGGAACTGAACGAGCAGTACTTC	CASSLSDRELNEQYF
TRBV5-1	TRBJ1-2	TRBD1	.	TGCGCCAGCAGGAAGGGACAGGGGGCTGGCAACTATGGCTACACCTTC	CASRKGQGAGNYGYTF
TRBV11-2	TRBJ1-1	.	.	TGTGCCAGCAGCTTGAGTCACACTGAAGCTTTCTTT	CASSLSHTEAFF
TRBV5-1	TRBJ1-1	.	.	TGCGCCAGCAGCTCATCCGCGGGACAACTAAACACTGAAGCTTTCTTT	CASSSSAGQLNTEAFF
TRBV4-1	TRBJ1-3	.	.	TGCGCCAGCAGCCAAGATTGGGGACCAGTCTCTGGAAACACCATATATTTT	CASSQDWGPVSGNTIYF
TRBV7-9	TRBJ2-5	.	.	TGTGCCAGCAGCCCCTCCCCTAGGACCCCAGAGACCCAGTACTTC	CASSPSPRTPETQYF
TRBV19	TRBJ2-7	.	.	TGTGCCAGTTCAAATAACGGGCCCCACGAGCAGTACTTC	CASSNNGPHEQYF
TRBV4-1	TRBJ1-1	.	.	TGCGCCAGCAGCCCAAGAAGGACAGCCCCTAACACTGAAGCTTTCTTT	CASSPRRTAPNTEAFF
TRBV6-6	TRBJ1-1	.	.	TGTGCCAGCATTGGGGTAGGACAAGGGAACACTGAAGCTTTCTTT	CASIGVGQGNTEAFF
TRBV7-8	TRBJ1-2	TRBD1	.	TGTGCCAGCAGCCGAGGGACAGCCGAATCTAACTATGGCTACACCTTC	CASSRGTAESNYGYTF
TRBV10-1	TRBJ2-2	.	.	TGCGCCAGCAGTGACGCCGGGGAGCTGTTTTTT	CASSDAGELFF
TRBV5-6	TRBJ2-5	.	.	TGTGCCAGCAGCTTGGGACAGGGAGGGGAGACCCAGTACTTC	CASSLGQGGETQYF
TRBV9	TRBJ2-3	.	.	TGTGCCAGCAGCGTAGCGGTTAGCACAGATACGCAGTATTTT	CASSVAVSTDTQYF
TRBV28	TRBJ1-2	TRBD1	.	TGTGCCAGCAGGCCTCGACAGGGAGAGACTTATGGCTACACCTTC	CASRPRQGETYGYTF
TRBV9	TRBJ2-3	.	.	TGTGCCAGCAGGAAGTACGTCCGGGGCGGCATAGATACGCAGTATTTT	CASRKYVRGGIDTQYF
TRBV19	TRBJ2-1	TRBD2	.	TGTGCCAGTAGTATAGTGGGGGGGGGCAATGAGCAGTTCTTC	CASSIVGGGNEQFF
TRBV7-3	TRBJ2-2	TRBD2	few	TGTGCCAGCAGCTTGACTAGCGGGAGGGTCGGGGAGCTGTTTTTT	CASSLTSGRVGELFF
TRBV29-1	TRBJ2-5	TRBD1	.	TGCAGCGCGGGACAGGGGAATTATGAGACCCAGTACTTC	CSAGQGNYETQYF
TRBV15	TRBJ1-2	.	.	TGTGCCACCAGCAGAGATCATCGCACCTTC	CATSRDHRTF
TRBV5-1	TRBJ2-3	.	.	TGCGCCAGCAGCCGATACAGGGAGACAGATACGCAGTATTTT	CASSRYRETDTQYF
TRBV5-8	TRBJ1-6	TRBD1	few	TGTGCCAGCGGCCCCCGGACAGGGGTGAATTCACCCCTCCACTTT	CASGPRTGVNSPLHF
TRBV28	TRBJ1-3	.	.	TGTGCCAGCAGTTTACCCTACAGGGCTGGAAACACCATATATTTT	CASSLPYRAGNTIYF
TRBV6-6	TRBJ2-7	TRBD2	.	TGTGCCAGCAAGGGAGGCTTGGGACTAGCGGACTACGAGCAGTACTTC	CASKGGLGLADYEQYF
TRBV5-1	TRBJ1-1	.	.	TGCGCCAGCAGCCAAGGGGGATTGGGCACTGAAGCTTTCTTT	CASSQGGLGTEAFF